The 2 T cell receptor beta chains below all came from one sample that was sequenced in a study of shared clonotypes between healthy human individuals. The data were produced by immunoSEQ multiplex PCR, yet TCRdb's version contains in-frame clones alone and is incomplete. The sample yields 450,000 to 650,000 clones, around 76% seen once. The sequenced material came from PBMCs. The source is a woman aged 40 to 50 in good health. Some clones in this sample may be carry-over from other donors' samples.

The rearrangement links TRBV5-8 to TRBJ2-1; 12 bases are a match to TRBD2. V dropped 4 bases and J dropped 7; count of bases not matched to a gene: 9. This CDR3 region has 16 residues. Germline CDR1 and CDR2: SGHTS and YDEGEE. CDR3 in amino acids: CASSPERTSGVNEQFF. The CDR3 DNA follows: TGTGCCAGCAGCCCGGAGAGGACTAGCGGGGTAAATGAGCAGTTCTTC.

As to this clone: Other DNA sequences from this sample encode an identical CDR3 as well. The rearrangement links TRBV9 to TRBJ2-2, with 7 bases identical to TRBD1. V shed 1 base, J shed 0 bases, and the junction held 0 bases outside the gene matches. CDR1 is SGDLS and CDR2 is YYNGEE in the germline V gene. There are 15 residues in the CDR3. CDR3 nucleotides: TGTGCCAGCAGCGTAACAGGGGCGAACACCGGGGAGCTGTTTTTT. Protein product: CASSVTGANTGELFF. The variable domain in full, completed from reference TRBV9 and TRBJ2-2, reads DSGVTQTPKHLITATGQRVTLRCSPRSGDLSVYWYQQSLDQGLQFLIQYYNGEERAKGNILERFSAQQFPDLHSELNLSSLELGDSALYFCASSVTGANTGELFFGEGSRLTVL.